The subject of this entry is one T cell receptor beta chain. The sample originates from a study of control samples from healthy donors and cancer patients. The CDR3 covers 14 residues. Germline assignment: CDR1 SGDLS and CDR2 YYNGEE. V was trimmed by 4 bases and J by 8 bases, leaving 15 bases between them. Data came from immunoSEQ multiplex PCR; TCRdb stores just in-frame clones and leaves some out. The data hold around 130,000 clones, with approximately 94% observed a single time. The specimen was blood. The clonotype was recovered from a man aged 30 to 45 in good health. The V call is TRBV9, the J call TRBJ1-4; the D is unclear. The CDR3 region has the DNA TGTGCCAGCAGCTCCCATAGGGCAGCGGAAAAACTGTTTTTT. Its protein is CASSSHRAAEKLFF.